The present entry profiles one TCR beta chain with its context. CDR1 and CDR2 from the germline V gene are SNHLY and FYNNEI. This CDR3 is 15 amino acids long. Trimming removed 1 base at V and 6 bases at J, with 12 bases between. The source of the sample is a study of blood T cell repertoires in COVID-19. Study-level information: T cells, B-cell-depleted T cells, or PBMCs provided the cDNA or gDNA that served as material.

Seattle-derived patients entered the study during active infection and were followed longitudinally. Study processing details: By means of reference gene primer amplification, nucleated cell counts were estimated. Assay used: immunoSEQ multiplex PCR; TCRdb lists only in-frame clones, some missing. V, J and clone size were drawn from that table, and D and trimming were deduced from the DNA. The data hold about 130,000 clones, with 75% to 90% observed a single time. The TCR was taken from a woman aged 80 or over with COVID-19, enrolled during active disease. Specimen: peripheral blood. V gene TRBV2 combines with J gene TRBJ2-2, with no clear D. This CDR3 is CASSEERPLAGELFF. As DNA, the CDR3 is TGTGCCAGCAGTGAAGAACGCCCGCTAGCCGGGGAGCTGTTTTTT. Full variable domain (missing parts from reference TRBV2 and TRBJ2-2): EPEVTQTPSHQVTQMGQEVILRCVPISNHLYFYWYRQILGQKVEFLVSFYNNEISEKSEIFDDQFSVERPDGSNFTLKIRSTKLEDSAMYFCASSEERPLAGELFFGEGSRLTVL.